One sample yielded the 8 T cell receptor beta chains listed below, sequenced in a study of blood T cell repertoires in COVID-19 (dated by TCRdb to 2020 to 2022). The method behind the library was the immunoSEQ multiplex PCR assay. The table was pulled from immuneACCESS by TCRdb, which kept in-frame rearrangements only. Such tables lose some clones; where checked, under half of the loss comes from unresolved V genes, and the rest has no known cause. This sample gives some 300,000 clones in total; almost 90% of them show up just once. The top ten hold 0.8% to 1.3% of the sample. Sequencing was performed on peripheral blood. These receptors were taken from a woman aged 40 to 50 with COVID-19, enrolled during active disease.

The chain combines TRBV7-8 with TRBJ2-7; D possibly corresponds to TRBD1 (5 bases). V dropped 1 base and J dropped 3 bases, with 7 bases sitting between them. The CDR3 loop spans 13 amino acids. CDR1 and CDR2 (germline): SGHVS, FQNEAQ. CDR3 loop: CASSLGRDYEQYF. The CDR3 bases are TGTGCCAGCAGCTTAGGCAGGGACTACGAGCAGTACTTC.

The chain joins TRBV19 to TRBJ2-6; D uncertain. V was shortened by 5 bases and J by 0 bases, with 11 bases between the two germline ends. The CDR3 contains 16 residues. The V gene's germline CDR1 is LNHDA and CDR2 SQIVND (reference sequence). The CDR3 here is CASSPPGSSGANVLTF. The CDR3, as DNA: TGTGCCAGTAGTCCCCCGGGTTCCTCTGGGGCCAACGTCCTGACTTTC.

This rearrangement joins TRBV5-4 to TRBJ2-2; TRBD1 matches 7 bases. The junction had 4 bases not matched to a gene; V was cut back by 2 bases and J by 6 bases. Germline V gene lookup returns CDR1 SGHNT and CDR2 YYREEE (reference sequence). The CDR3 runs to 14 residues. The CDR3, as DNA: TGTGCCAGCAGCTTAAGGGGGCGGGCCGGGGAGCTGTTTTTT. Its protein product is CASSLRGRAGELFF.

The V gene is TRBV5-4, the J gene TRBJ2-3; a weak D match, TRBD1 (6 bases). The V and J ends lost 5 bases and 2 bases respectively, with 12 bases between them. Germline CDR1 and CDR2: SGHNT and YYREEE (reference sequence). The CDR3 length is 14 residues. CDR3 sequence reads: CASRRQEFTDTQYF. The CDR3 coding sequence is TGTGCCAGCAGGCGACAGGAGTTCACAGATACGCAGTATTTT.

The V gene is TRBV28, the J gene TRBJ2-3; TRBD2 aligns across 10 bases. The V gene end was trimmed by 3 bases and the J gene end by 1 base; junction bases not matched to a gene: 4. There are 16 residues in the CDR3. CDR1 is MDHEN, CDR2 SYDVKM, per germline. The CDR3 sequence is CASSFILAGRTDTQYF. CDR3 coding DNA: TGTGCCAGCAGTTTCATACTAGCGGGACGCACAGATACGCAGTATTTT.

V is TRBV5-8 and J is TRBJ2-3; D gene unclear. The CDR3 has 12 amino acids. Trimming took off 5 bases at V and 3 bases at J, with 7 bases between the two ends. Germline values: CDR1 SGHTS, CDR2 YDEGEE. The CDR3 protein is CASSPRTDTQYF. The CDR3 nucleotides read TGTGCCAGCAGTCCTAGAACAGATACGCAGTATTTT.

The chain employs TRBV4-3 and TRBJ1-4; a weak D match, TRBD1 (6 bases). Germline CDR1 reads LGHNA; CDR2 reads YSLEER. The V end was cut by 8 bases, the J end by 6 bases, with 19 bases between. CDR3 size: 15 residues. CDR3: CASPMRDRLDEKLFF. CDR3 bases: TGCGCCAGCCCTATGCGAGACAGGCTGGATGAAAAACTGTTTTTT.

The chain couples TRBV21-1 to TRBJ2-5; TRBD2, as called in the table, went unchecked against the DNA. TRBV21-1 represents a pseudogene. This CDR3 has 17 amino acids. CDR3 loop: CASSSEVARGGQETQYF. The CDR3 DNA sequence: TGTGCCAGCAGCTCCGAAGTGGCCCGGGGGGGCCAAGAGACCCAGTACTTC.